This T cell receptor beta chain originates from a study of monozygotic twins with cystic fibrosis. Study at large: With about 16 PCR cycles, barcoded libraries came from around 2.9 micrograms of fragmented DNA. Points from the study as a whole: Unrelated CF individuals shared fewer identical clonotypes than monozygotic CF twins.

The ends were cut back, 6 bases at V and 3 bases at J, with 15 bases in the middle. The CDR3 sequence is 15 residues long. The V gene's germline CDR1 is SNHLY and CDR2 FYNNEI. TCRdb keeps only in-frame clones here, not all; method: immunoSEQ multiplex PCR. Among approximately 32,000 clones listed, around 96% were seen once. Comments on this clone: Its matching antigen is unknown.

V gene TRBV2 combines with J gene TRBJ1-5; D gene unclear. Material for sequencing was blood. The receptor was isolated from a girl aged 2 to 9 with cystic fibrosis. In DNA form, the CDR3 reads TGTGCCAGCAGATTAGTTGGCAGAAACAATCAGCCCCAGCATTTT. It codes for CASRLVGRNNQPQHF.